This T cell receptor (beta chain) derives from a study of CD8+ T cells in alopecia areata. It was cDNA, reverse transcribed from extracted RNA, that served as the sequencing template. Generated by immunoSEQ multiplex PCR, the TCRdb table keeps only in-frame clones and is missing some. The sample shows around 50,000 clones, 95% to 97% of them seen only once. Trimming stripped 1 base from V and 8 bases from J, with 8 bases between. The CDR3 totals 13 residues. The germline V gene encodes CDR1 SGHVS and CDR2 FQNEAQ. Study results and caveats: Researchers report lesional scalp, most notably alopecia totalis/universalis, outstripped normal scalp in clonality.

Worth noting for this clone: Its matching antigen is unknown.

Sequences were derived from CD8+ T cells sorted from blood, sampled at week 0. The chain carries TRBV7-8 and TRBJ2-2; weak D call: TRBD2 (5 bases). The origin of this receptor is a human donor with alopecia areata. The CDR3 spells CASSLGGAGELFF. CDR3 DNA: TGTGCCAGCAGCTTAGGGGGAGCGGGGGAGCTGTTTTTT.